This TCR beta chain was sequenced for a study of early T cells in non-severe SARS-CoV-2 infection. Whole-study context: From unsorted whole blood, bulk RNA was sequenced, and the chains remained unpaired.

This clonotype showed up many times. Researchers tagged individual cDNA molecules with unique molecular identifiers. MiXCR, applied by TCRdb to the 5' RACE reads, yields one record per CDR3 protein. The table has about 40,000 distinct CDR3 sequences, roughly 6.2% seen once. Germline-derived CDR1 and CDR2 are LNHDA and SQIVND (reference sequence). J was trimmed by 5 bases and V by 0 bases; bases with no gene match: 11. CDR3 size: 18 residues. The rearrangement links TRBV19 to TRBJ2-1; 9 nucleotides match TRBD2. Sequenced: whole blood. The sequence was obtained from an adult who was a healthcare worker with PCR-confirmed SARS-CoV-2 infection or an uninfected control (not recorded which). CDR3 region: CASSIDPRSSGTHNEQFF. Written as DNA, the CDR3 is TGTGCCAGTAGTATAGATCCGCGGTCTAGCGGGACACACAATGAGCAGTTCTTC.